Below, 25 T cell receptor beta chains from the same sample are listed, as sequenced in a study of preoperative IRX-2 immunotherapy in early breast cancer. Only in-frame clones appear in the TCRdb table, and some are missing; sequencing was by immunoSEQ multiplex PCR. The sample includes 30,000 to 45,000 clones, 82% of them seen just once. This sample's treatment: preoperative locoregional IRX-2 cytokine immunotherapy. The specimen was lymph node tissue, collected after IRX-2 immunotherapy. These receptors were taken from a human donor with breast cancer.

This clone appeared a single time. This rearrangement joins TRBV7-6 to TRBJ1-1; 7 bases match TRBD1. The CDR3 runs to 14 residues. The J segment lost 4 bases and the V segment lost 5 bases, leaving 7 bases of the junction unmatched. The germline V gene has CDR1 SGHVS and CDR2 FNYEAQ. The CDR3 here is CASSLRQGPTEAFF. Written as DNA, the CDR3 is TGTGCCAGCAGCCTCCGACAGGGACCCACTGAAGCTTTCTTT.

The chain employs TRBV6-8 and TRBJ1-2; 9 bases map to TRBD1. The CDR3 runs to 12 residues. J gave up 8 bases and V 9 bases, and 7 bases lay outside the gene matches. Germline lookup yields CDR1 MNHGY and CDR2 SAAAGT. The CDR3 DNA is TGTGCCAGTAGAGACAGGGGGAAGGGCTACACCTTC. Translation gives CASRDRGKGYTF.

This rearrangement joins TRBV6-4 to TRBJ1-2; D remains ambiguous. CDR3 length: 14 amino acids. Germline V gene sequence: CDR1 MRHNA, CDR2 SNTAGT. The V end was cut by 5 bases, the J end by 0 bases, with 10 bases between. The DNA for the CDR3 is TGTGCCAGCAGTTCACAGCTTCCTAACTATGGCTACACCTTC. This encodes CASSSQLPNYGYTF.

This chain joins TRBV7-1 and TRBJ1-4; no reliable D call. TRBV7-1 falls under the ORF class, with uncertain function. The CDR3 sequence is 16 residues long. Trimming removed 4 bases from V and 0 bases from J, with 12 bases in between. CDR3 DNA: TGTGCCAGCAGCTTCAGAGTCTCCGCAACTAATGAAAAACTGTTTTTT. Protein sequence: CASSFRVSATNEKLFF.

The CDR3 here is CASRPGQGVYEQYF. The CDR3 DNA reads TGTGCCAGCAGGCCAGGACAGGGGGTCTACGAGCAGTACTTC. The chain links TRBV6-8 to TRBJ2-7; TRBD1 matches 10 bases. The CDR3 spans 14 residues. Per germline, CDR1 MNHGY and CDR2 SAAAGT. J gave up 3 bases and V 6 bases, and 5 bases lay outside the gene matches.

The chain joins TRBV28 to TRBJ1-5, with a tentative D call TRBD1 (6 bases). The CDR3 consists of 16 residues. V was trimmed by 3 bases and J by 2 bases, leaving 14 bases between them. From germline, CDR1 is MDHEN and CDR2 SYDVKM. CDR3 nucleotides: TGTGCCAGCAGTTTTGGTGGGGGCCGAGGCAATCAGCCCCAGCATTTT. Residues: CASSFGGGRGNQPQHF.

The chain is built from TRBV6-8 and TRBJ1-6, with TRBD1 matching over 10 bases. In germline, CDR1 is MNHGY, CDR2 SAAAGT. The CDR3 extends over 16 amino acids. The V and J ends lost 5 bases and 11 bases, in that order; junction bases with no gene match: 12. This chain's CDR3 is CASSSTPGQGMAPLHF. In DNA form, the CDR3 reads TGTGCCAGCAGTAGCACCCCGGGACAGGGGATGGCACCCCTCCACTTT.

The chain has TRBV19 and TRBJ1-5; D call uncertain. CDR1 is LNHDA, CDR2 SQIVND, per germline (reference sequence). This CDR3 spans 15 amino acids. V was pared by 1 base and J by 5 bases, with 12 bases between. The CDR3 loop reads CASSIVWGSHQPQHF. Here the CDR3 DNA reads TGTGCCAGTAGTATAGTTTGGGGATCCCATCAGCCCCAGCATTTT.

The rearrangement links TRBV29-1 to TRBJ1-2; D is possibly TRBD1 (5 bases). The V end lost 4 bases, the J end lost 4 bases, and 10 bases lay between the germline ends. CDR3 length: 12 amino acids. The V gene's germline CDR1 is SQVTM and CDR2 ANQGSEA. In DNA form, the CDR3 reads TGCAGCGTTGCCAGGGAGGGCTATGGCTACACCTTC. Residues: CSVAREGYGYTF.

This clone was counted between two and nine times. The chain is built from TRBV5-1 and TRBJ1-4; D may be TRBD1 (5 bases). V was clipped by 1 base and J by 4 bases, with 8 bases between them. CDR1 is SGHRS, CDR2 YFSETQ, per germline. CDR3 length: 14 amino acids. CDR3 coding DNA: TGCGCCAGCAGCTTGTGGGGGGGTAATGAAAAACTGTTTTTT. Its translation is CASSLWGGNEKLFF.

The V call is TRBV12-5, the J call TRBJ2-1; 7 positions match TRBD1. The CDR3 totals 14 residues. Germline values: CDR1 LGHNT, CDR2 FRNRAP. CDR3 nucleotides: TGTGCCAGCACCCGGCACGGGACAGACAATGAGCAGTTCTTC. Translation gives CASTRHGTDNEQFF.

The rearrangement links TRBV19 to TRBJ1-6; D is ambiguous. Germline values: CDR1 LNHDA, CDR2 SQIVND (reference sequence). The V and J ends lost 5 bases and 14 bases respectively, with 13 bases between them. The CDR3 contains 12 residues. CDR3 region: CASSQDPMALHF. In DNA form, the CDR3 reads TGTGCCAGTAGTCAAGACCCTATGGCCCTCCACTTT.

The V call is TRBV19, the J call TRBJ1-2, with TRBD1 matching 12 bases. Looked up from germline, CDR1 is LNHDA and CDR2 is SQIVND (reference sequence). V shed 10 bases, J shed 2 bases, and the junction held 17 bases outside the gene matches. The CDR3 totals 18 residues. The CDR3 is CATSIWGQGATKNYGYTF. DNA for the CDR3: TGTGCCACCTCTATCTGGGGACAGGGGGCGACCAAAAACTATGGCTACACCTTC.

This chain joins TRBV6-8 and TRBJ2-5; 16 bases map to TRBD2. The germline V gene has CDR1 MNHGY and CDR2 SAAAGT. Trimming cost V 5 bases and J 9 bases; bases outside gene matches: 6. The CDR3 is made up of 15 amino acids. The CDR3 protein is CASSAGTSGGASQYF. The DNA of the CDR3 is TGTGCCAGCAGTGCCGGGACTAGCGGGGGGGCTTCCCAGTACTTC.

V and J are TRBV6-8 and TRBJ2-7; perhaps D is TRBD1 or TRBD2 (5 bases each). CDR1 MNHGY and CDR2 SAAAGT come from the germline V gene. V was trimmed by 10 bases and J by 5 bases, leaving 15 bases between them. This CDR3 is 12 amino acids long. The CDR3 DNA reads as TGTGCCATCCGGGAAGGGGCCCACGAGCAGTACTTC. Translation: CAIREGAHEQYF.

In DNA form, the CDR3 reads TGCAGCGTGCTAGGGCACGGAAACACCATATATTTT. It translates to CSVLGHGNTIYF. The V gene is TRBV29-1, the J gene TRBJ1-3; D gene unclear. CDR1 and CDR2 (germline): SQVTM, ANQGSEA. This CDR3 has 12 residues. V was trimmed by 6 bases and J by 4 bases, leaving 10 bases between them. Full variable domain (missing parts from reference TRBV29-1 and TRBJ1-3): SAVISQKPSRDICQRGTSLTIQCQVDSQVTMMFWYRQQPGQSLTLIATANQGSEATYESGFVIDKFPISRPNLTFSTLTVSNMSPEDSSIYLCSVLGHGNTIYFGEGSWLTVV.

CDR3 sequence: CAWSLTAGGYYEQYF. The CDR3 region has the DNA TGTGCCTGGAGTTTAACGGCAGGGGGATACTACGAGCAGTACTTC. This chain connects TRBV30 to TRBJ2-7; 7 bases align to TRBD1. V gave up 2 bases and J gave up 3 bases; unmatched junction bases: 10. Germline lookup yields CDR1 GTSNPN and CDR2 SVGIG (reference sequence). The CDR3 totals 15 residues.

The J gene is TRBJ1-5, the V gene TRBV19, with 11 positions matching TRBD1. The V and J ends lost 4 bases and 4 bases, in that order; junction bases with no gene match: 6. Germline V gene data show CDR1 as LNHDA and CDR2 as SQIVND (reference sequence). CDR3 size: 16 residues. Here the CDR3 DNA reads TGTGCCAGTAGTACCGGACAGGGGGCGATGAATCAGCCCCAGCATTTT. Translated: CASSTGQGAMNQPQHF.

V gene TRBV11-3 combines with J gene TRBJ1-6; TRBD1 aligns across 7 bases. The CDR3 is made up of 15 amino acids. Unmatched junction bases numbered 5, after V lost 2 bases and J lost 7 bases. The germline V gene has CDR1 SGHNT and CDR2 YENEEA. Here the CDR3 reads CASSLFDRANSPLHF. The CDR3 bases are TGTGCCAGCAGCTTATTCGACAGGGCAAATTCACCCCTCCACTTT.

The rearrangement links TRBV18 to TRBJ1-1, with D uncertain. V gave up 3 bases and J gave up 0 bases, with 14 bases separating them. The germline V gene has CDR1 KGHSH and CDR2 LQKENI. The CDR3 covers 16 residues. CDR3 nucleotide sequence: TGTGCCAGCTCACCCATCAACGCGAATATGAACACTGAAGCTTTCTTT. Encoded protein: CASSPINANMNTEAFF.

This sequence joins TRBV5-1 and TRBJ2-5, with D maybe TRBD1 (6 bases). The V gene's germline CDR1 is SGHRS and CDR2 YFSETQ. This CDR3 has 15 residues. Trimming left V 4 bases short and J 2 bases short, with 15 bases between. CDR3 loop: CASSKGKGEQETQYF. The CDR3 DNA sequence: TGCGCCAGCAGCAAGGGAAAGGGGGAACAAGAGACCCAGTACTTC.

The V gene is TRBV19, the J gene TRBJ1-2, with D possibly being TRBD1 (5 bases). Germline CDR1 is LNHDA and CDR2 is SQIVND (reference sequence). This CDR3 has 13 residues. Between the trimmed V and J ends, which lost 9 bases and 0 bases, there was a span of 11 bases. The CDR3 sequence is CASRPRANYGYTF. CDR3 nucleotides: TGTGCCAGCCGCCCCAGGGCTAACTATGGCTACACCTTC.

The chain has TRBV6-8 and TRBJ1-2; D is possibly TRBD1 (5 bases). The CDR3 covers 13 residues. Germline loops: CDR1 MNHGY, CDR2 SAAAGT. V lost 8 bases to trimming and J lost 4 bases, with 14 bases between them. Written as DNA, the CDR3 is TGTGCCAGCCACCCGGGCAGGGCCTATGGCTACACCTTC. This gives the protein CASHPGRAYGYTF.

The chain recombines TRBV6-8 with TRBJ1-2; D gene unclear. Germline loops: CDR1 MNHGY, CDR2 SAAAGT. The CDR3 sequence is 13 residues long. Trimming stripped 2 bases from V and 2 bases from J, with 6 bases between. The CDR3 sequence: CASSYAPNYGYTF. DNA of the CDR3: TGTGCCAGCAGTTACGCACCCAACTATGGCTACACCTTC.

The CDR3 sequence: CASSLEATASTEAFF. CDR3 sequence (DNA): TGTGCCAGCAGCTTAGAGGCGACAGCGAGTACTGAAGCTTTCTTT. V usage is TRBV7-6 and J usage is TRBJ1-1; maybe TRBD1 (5 bases). Deletions cut 1 base from V and 5 bases from J, with 14 bases between. CDR3 length equals 15 residues. CDR1 SGHVS and CDR2 FNYEAQ come from the germline V gene.